Below are 31 T cell receptor beta chains sequenced from a single sample in a study of T cell responses to AZD1222 COVID-19 vaccine. The table came from immunoSEQ multiplex PCR; TCRdb's copy has only in-frame clones and leaves some out. The sample yields about 130,000 clones, around 90% seen once. Sequences were derived from peripheral blood, sampled on day 0 of AZD1222 vaccination. These receptors all stem from an adult in good health.

The chain combines TRBV11-2 with TRBJ1-1; D gene ambiguous. The germline CDR1 and CDR2 sequences are SGHAT and FQNNGV. The CDR3 length is 13 residues. Trimming stripped 3 bases from V and 5 bases from J, with 10 bases between. The CDR3, as DNA: TGTGCCAGCAGCTTGGGTGTCCAGACTGAAGCTTTCTTT. The encoded protein is CASSLGVQTEAFF. The full variable domain, in which reference TRBV11-2 and TRBJ1-1 provide the parts outside the CDR3, is EAGVAQSPRYKIIEKRQSVAFWCNPISGHATLYWYQQILGQGPKLLIQFQNNGVVDDSQLPKDRFSAERLKGVDSTLKIQPAKLEDSAVYLCASSLGVQTEAFFGQGTRLTVV.

In its sample, this clone was seen a few times. CDR3 DNA: TGCGCCAGCAGCCTTACTAGCGGGGGGGCAACAGATACGCAGTATTTT. Its translation is CASSLTSGGATDTQYF. The chain joins TRBV5-1 to TRBJ2-3; TRBD2 matches 13 bases. J lost 3 bases, V lost 4 bases, and 5 bases had no gene match. Germline assignment: CDR1 SGHRS and CDR2 YFSETQ. The CDR3 extends over 16 amino acids.

V usage is TRBV6-2 or TRBV6-3 and J usage is TRBJ2-2, with TRBD2 matching over 8 bases. Germline CDR1 MNHEY, CDR2 SVGEGT. The CDR3 runs 16 residues. J lost 4 bases, V lost 2 bases, and 6 bases had no gene match. The CDR3 DNA reads TGTGCCAGCAGTTACCGGGCGGGGGGACTCACCGGGGAGCTGTTTTTT. Translated: CASSYRAGGLTGELFF.

The chain couples TRBV7-9 to TRBJ1-2; D may be TRBD1 (6 bases). CDR3 length: 13 amino acids. Trimming stripped 3 bases from V and 6 bases from J, with 11 bases between. Germline V gene lookup returns CDR1 SEHNR and CDR2 FQNEAQ (reference sequence). CDR3 in amino acids: CASSLAQGHGYTF. The CDR3 DNA reads as TGTGCCAGCAGCTTGGCACAGGGACATGGCTACACCTTC.

This clone was seen once. The V and J genes are TRBV3-1 (or the pseudogene TRBV3-2) and TRBJ2-3; 9 bases are shared with TRBD2. V lost 3 bases and J lost 12; bases outside the gene matches: 28. The CDR3 contains 20 residues. Germline V CDR1 and CDR2: LGHDT, YNNKEL (reference sequence). CDR3 bases: TGTGCCAGCAGCCAGTTCAATCTGCCGGGAGAGACTAGCGGAGTGGAGGACCAGTATTTT. Translated: CASSQFNLPGETSGVEDQYF.

The CDR3 here is CASSQPSRGGANEKLFF. The CDR3 DNA reads TGTGCCAGCAGTCAGCCCAGTAGAGGGGGCGCCAATGAAAAACTGTTTTTT. J is TRBJ1-4 and V is TRBV27; TRBD1 matches 7 bases. The J segment lost 5 bases and the V segment lost 5 bases, leaving 14 bases of the junction unmatched. The CDR3 is 17 amino acids. Per the germline V gene, CDR1 is MNHEY and CDR2 is SMNVEV (reference sequence).

The chain combines TRBV6-4 with TRBJ1-6; D is undetermined. The CDR3 spans 13 residues. Germline V CDR1 and CDR2: MRHNA, SNTAGT. V shed 3 bases and J shed 7 bases, with 7 bases lying between them. The CDR3 reads CASSEGPNSPLHF. As DNA, the CDR3 is TGTGCCAGCAGTGAAGGGCCCAATTCACCCCTCCACTTT.

The chain joins TRBV7-8 to TRBJ1-5, with D hard to call. CDR1 is SGHVS and CDR2 is FQNEAQ in the germline V gene. This CDR3 comprises 16 residues. V lost 3 bases, J lost 5 bases, and 17 bases lay in between. CDR3 amino acids: CASSFRDGSMHQPQHF. CDR3 bases: TGTGCCAGCAGCTTTAGAGACGGTTCCATGCATCAGCCCCAGCATTTT.

This chain connects TRBV27 to TRBJ2-1; D not resolved. CDR1 MNHEY and CDR2 SMNVEV come from the germline V gene (reference sequence). This CDR3 has 13 residues. The V and J ends lost 6 bases and 8 bases respectively, with 14 bases between them. The CDR3 coding sequence is TGTGCCAGCAGCTTGTTAGGGATTGATGAGCAGTTCTTC. It encodes CASSLLGIDEQFF.

The V and J genes are TRBV7-9 and TRBJ1-1, with D possibly matching TRBD1 (6 bases). CDR1 and CDR2 from the germline V gene are SEHNR and FQNEAQ (reference sequence). The V end lost 5 bases, the J end lost 0 bases, and 16 bases lay between the germline ends. This CDR3 has 16 amino acids. The CDR3 nucleotides read TGTGCCAGCAGCCCAAGGGGTGCAGGGGTGAACACTGAAGCTTTCTTT. Its protein product is CASSPRGAGVNTEAFF.

This clone came up once. The rearrangement uses TRBV30 and TRBJ2-2; unclear D gene. Trimming took 5 bases from V and 6 from J, leaving 10 bases between them. Germline V lookup: CDR1 GTSNPN, CDR2 SVGIG (reference sequence). This CDR3 has 12 amino acids. This CDR3 reads CAWGFGAGELFF. The CDR3 DNA sequence: TGTGCCTGGGGGTTTGGCGCCGGGGAGCTGTTTTTT.

This chain joins TRBV7-9 and TRBJ1-4; D ambiguous. The V gene lost 4 bases and the J gene lost 7 bases, with 13 bases spanning the gap. CDR1 and CDR2 (germline): SEHNR, FQNEAQ (reference sequence). The CDR3 consists of 14 residues. The CDR3 coding sequence is TGTGCCAGCAGCTCCCTGTGGGAGGGTGAAAAACTGTTTTTT. This encodes CASSSLWEGEKLFF.

The chain employs TRBV6-4 and TRBJ2-2; TRBD1 aligns across 7 bases. Germline CDR1 is MRHNA and CDR2 is SNTAGT. The CDR3 sequence is 14 residues long. V lost 2 bases and J lost 3; bases outside the gene matches: 0. CDR3 protein: CASSDRGHTGELFF. The CDR3, as DNA: TGTGCCAGCAGTGACAGGGGGCACACCGGGGAGCTGTTTTTT.

V and J are TRBV20-1 and TRBJ2-1; 8 nucleotides line up with TRBD2. The CDR3 extends over 14 amino acids. Germline V lookup: CDR1 DFQATT, CDR2 SNEGSKA (reference sequence). V shed 3 bases and J 3 bases; nucleotides not matched to a gene: 4. CDR3 DNA sequence: TGCAGTGCTAGTCTGAGCGGGAGCTACAATGAGCAGTTCTTC. As protein: CSASLSGSYNEQFF.

V and J are TRBV7-2 and TRBJ2-7; D unclear. In germline, CDR1 is SGHTA, CDR2 FQGNSA. V was trimmed by 7 bases and J by 3 bases, leaving 13 bases between them. The CDR3 covers 13 residues. Here the CDR3 reads CASTNPTLYEQYF. The CDR3 DNA sequence: TGTGCCAGCACCAATCCCACTCTCTACGAGCAGTACTTC.

Only a few counts were recorded for this clone. This chain links TRBV7-8 with TRBJ2-7, with 9 nucleotides matching TRBD2. Germline loops: CDR1 SGHVS, CDR2 FQNEAQ. The junction had 4 bases not matched to a gene; V was cut back by 4 bases and J by 3 bases. The CDR3 sequence is 14 residues long. The CDR3, as DNA: TGTGCCAGCAGCTCGCGGGAGGGGAGCTACGAGCAGTACTTC. It codes for CASSSREGSYEQYF.

This clone occurred once. The chain links TRBV5-6 to TRBJ1-1, with unresolved D. V lost 3 bases and J lost 1, with 7 bases in between. Germline-derived CDR1 and CDR2 are SGHDT and YYEEEE. The CDR3 runs 13 residues. As DNA, the CDR3 is TGTGCCAGCAGCTCCAGACGGAACACTGAAGCTTTCTTT. As protein: CASSSRRNTEAFF.

The chain links TRBV18 to TRBJ1-2; 7 positions agree with TRBD1. CDR1 is KGHSH, CDR2 LQKENI, per germline. V was pared by 4 bases and J by 2 bases, with 10 bases of the junction left unmatched. This CDR3 contains 16 residues. CDR3 nucleotide sequence: TGTGCCAGCTCACTGGGGGACAGTTTGAGCAACTATGGCTACACCTTC. Its translation: CASSLGDSLSNYGYTF.

This clone appeared a few times. The sample carries other DNA sequences with the same CDR3. This chain connects TRBV27 to TRBJ1-2; D might be TRBD1 (5 bases). From germline, CDR1 is MNHEY and CDR2 SMNVEV (reference sequence). The CDR3 has 14 amino acids. The germline V and J ends were trimmed by 8 bases and 2 bases, with 15 bases remaining between them. The CDR3 DNA reads TGTGCCAGCTCCGGATGGGGCGCAAACTATGGCTACACCTTC. Its translation is CASSGWGANYGYTF.

This clone appeared once. The rearrangement joins TRBV5-8 to TRBJ1-5, with unresolved D. The V gene lost 5 bases and the J gene lost 4 bases, with 13 bases spanning the gap. The CDR3 is 14 amino acids. Germline CDR1 and CDR2: SGHTS and YDEGEE. The CDR3 DNA follows: TGTGCCAGCAGAATCCGGGCCAGGAATCAGCCCCAGCATTTT. Amino acids: CASRIRARNQPQHF.

This chain links TRBV6-6 with TRBJ1-1; TRBD1 matches 7 bases. The CDR3 has 15 residues. Germline CDR1 reads MNHNY; CDR2 reads SVGAGI (reference sequence). V lost 8 bases to trimming and J lost 11 bases; unmatched junction nucleotides: 20. This chain's CDR3 is CASLDRRGTAGYAFF. Here the CDR3 DNA reads TGTGCCAGCTTGGACCGGAGAGGGACAGCGGGGTATGCTTTCTTT.

The chain links TRBV27 to TRBJ1-6; D is unresolved. CDR3 size: 14 residues. V lost 1 base and J 7 bases, leaving 8 bases between the germline ends. Germline values: CDR1 MNHEY, CDR2 SMNVEV (reference sequence). CDR3 region: CASSLLVANSPLHF. CDR3 sequence (DNA): TGTGCCAGCAGTTTATTGGTGGCCAATTCACCCCTCCACTTT.

The chain combines TRBV5-1 with TRBJ1-4; D not resolved. In germline, CDR1 is SGHRS, CDR2 YFSETQ. The V end lost 3 bases, the J end lost 7 bases, and 19 bases lay between the germline ends. This CDR3 has 16 residues. CDR3 loop: CASSYLMGGLSEKLFF. The CDR3 nucleotides read TGCGCCAGCAGCTACCTGATGGGAGGGCTGAGTGAAAAACTGTTTTTT.

The rearrangement joins TRBV9 to TRBJ1-2, with D perhaps TRBD1 (6 bases). CDR3 length: 13 residues. Germline V gene sequence: CDR1 SGDLS, CDR2 YYNGEE. Between the trimmed V and J ends, which lost 3 bases and 5 bases, there was a span of 11 bases. The DNA of the CDR3 is TGTGCCAGCAGCGACGGGGACACTTATGGCTACACCTTC. Translating it yields CASSDGDTYGYTF.

The V gene is TRBV24-1, the J gene TRBJ2-3; 7 bases are shared with TRBD1. The CDR3 extends over 19 amino acids. From germline, CDR1 is KGHDR and CDR2 SFDVKD. V gave up 3 bases and J gave up 2 bases; unmatched junction bases: 16. Here the CDR3 DNA reads TGTGCCACCAGTGATCAAGCCGCCCACAGGGGCGACGTCACAGATACGCAGTATTTT. Its protein is CATSDQAAHRGDVTDTQYF.

The V and J genes are TRBV5-5 and TRBJ1-1, with 8 positions matching TRBD1. J was trimmed by 5 bases and V by 4 bases; bases with no gene match: 1. The CDR3 has 12 amino acids. The germline V gene has CDR1 SGHKS and CDR2 YYEKEE (reference sequence). CDR3 DNA sequence: TGTGCCAGCAGCCGGACAGGGACTGAAGCTTTCTTT. Encoded protein: CASSRTGTEAFF.

This chain links TRBV9 with TRBJ1-6, with TRBD1 matching over 10 bases. CDR3 size: 15 residues. The trim removed 0 bases at V and 10 bases at J, leaving 4 bases unmatched. Germline CDR1 reads SGDLS; CDR2 reads YYNGEE. The CDR3: CASSVAGTGESPLHF. DNA of the CDR3: TGTGCCAGCAGCGTAGCCGGGACAGGGGAATCACCCCTCCACTTT.

V usage is TRBV27 and J usage is TRBJ2-5; weak D call: TRBD1 (5 bases). V dropped 5 bases and J dropped 5 bases, with 15 bases sitting between them. The length of the CDR3 is 14 residues. The V gene's germline CDR1 is MNHEY and CDR2 SMNVEV (reference sequence). The CDR3 DNA is TGTGCCAGCAGTCGAGACTTGGGGCTGGAGACCCAGTACTTC. It specifies CASSRDLGLETQYF.

The V gene is TRBV5-5, the J gene TRBJ2-3; D unclear. Trimming took 0 bases from V and 3 from J, leaving 11 bases between them. CDR3 length: 15 residues. Germline V CDR1 and CDR2: SGHKS, YYEKEE (reference sequence). The CDR3 DNA follows: TGTGCCAGCAGCTTGGAGGTAGTTGTGACAGATACGCAGTATTTT. Its translation is CASSLEVVVTDTQYF.

CDR3 coding DNA: TGTGCCAGCTCACCACAGGCTAGCGGAGGGGATGAGCAGTTCTTC. It codes for CASSPQASGGDEQFF. The chain is built from TRBV18 and TRBJ2-1, with TRBD2 matching over 7 bases. J gave up 8 bases and V 1 base, and 8 bases lay outside the gene matches. This CDR3 region has 15 residues. CDR1 and CDR2 (germline): KGHSH, LQKENI.

This sequence joins TRBV6-5 and TRBJ1-2; a weak D match, TRBD1 (6 bases). Trimming cost V 6 bases and J 10 bases, with 12 bases left between them. Per the germline V gene, CDR1 is MNHEY and CDR2 is SVGAGI. The CDR3 has 11 amino acids. CDR3 in DNA: TGTGCCAGCAGAGACTCAGGGGACTACACCTTC. Residues: CASRDSGDYTF.